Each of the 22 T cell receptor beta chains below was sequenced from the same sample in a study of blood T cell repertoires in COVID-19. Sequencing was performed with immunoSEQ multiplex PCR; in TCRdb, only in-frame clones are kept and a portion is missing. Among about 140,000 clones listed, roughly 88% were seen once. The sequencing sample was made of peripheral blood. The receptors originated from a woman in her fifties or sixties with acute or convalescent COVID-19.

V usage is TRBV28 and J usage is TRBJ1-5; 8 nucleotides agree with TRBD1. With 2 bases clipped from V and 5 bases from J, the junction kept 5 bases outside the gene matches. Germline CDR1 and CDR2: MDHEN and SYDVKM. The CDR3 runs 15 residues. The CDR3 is CASSLGQGAYQPQHF. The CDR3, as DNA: TGTGCCAGCAGTTTAGGGCAGGGGGCTTATCAGCCCCAGCATTTT.

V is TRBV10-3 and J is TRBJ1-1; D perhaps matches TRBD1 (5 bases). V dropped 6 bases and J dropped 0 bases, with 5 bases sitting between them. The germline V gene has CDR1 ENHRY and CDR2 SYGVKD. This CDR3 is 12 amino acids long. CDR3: CAIRTVNTEAFF. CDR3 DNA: TGTGCCATCAGGACAGTGAACACTGAAGCTTTCTTT.

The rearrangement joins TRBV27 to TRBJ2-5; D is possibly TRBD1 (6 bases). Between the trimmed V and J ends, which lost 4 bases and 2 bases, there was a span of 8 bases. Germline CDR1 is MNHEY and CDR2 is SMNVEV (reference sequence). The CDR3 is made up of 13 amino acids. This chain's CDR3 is CASSSGQQETQYF. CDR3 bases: TGTGCCAGCAGTTCGGGACAACAAGAGACCCAGTACTTC.

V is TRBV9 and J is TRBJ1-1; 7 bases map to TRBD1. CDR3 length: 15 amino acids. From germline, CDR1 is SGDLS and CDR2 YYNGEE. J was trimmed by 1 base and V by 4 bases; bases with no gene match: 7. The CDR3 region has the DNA TGTGCCAGCAGCACCCGACAGGGAACGAACACTGAAGCTTTCTTT. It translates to CASSTRQGTNTEAFF.

The chain's CDR3 is CASSLVGVETQYF. CDR3 DNA sequence: TGTGCCAGCAGCTTAGTAGGGGTGGAGACCCAGTACTTC. The chain is built from TRBV7-9 and TRBJ2-5, with D maybe TRBD1 (5 bases). Germline V gene lookup returns CDR1 SEHNR and CDR2 FQNEAQ (reference sequence). Trimming pared 1 base from V and 5 bases from J, leaving 8 bases between. There are 13 residues in the CDR3.

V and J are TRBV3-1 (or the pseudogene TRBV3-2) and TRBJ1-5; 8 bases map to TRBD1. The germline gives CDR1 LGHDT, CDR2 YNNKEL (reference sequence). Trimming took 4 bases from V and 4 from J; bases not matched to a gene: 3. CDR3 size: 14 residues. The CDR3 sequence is CASSPGTGNQPQHF. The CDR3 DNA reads TGTGCCAGCAGCCCAGGGACAGGAAATCAGCCCCAGCATTTT.

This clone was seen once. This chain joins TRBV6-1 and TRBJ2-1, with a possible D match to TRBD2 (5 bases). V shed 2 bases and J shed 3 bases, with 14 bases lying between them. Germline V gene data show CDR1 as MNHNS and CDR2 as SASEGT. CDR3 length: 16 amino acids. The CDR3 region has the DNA TGTGCCAGCAGTGAAACAACCGAGCGGCGCTACAATGAGCAGTTCTTC. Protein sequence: CASSETTERRYNEQFF.

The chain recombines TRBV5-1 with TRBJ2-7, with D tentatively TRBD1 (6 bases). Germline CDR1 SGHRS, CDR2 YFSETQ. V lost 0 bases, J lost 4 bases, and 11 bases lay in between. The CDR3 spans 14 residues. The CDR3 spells CASSLEAGVYEQYF. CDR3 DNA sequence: TGCGCCAGCAGCTTGGAGGCAGGGGTATACGAGCAGTACTTC.

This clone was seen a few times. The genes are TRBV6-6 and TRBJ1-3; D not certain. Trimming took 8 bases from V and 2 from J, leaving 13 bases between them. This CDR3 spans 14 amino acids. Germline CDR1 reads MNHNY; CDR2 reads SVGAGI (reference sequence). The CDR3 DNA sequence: TGTGCCAGCGGATTTCTGGGCACTGGAAACACCATATATTTT. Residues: CASGFLGTGNTIYF.

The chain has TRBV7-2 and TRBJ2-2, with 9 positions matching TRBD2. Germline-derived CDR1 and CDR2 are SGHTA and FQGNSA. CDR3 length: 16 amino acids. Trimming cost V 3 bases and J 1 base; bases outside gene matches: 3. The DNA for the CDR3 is TGTGCCAGCAGCTTTTGGCGGGGGGGGAACACCGGGGAGCTGTTTTTT. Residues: CASSFWRGGNTGELFF.

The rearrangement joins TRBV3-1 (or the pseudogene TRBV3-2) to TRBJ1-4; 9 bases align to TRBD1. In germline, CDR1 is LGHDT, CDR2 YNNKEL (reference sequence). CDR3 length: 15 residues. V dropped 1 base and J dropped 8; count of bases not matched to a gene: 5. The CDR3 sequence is CASSQAYRGREKLFF. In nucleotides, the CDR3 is TGTGCCAGCAGCCAAGCTTACAGGGGGCGCGAAAAACTGTTTTTT.

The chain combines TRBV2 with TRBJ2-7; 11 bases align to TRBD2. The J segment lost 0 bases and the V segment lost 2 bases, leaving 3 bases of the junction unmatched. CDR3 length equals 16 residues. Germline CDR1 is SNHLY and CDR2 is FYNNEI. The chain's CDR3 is CASSESGTSGSYEQYF. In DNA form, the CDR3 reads TGTGCCAGCAGTGAATCGGGGACTAGCGGCTCCTACGAGCAGTACTTC.

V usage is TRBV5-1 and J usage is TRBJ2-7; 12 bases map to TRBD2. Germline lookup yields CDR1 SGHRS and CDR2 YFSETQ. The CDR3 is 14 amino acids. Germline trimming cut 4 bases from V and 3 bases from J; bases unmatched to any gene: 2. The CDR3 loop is CASSRLAGDYEQYF. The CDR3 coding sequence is TGCGCCAGCAGCCGACTAGCGGGGGACTACGAGCAGTACTTC.

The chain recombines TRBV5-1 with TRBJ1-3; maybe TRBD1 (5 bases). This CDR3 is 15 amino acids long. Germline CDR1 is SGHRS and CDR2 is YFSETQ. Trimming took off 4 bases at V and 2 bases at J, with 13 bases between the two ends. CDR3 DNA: TGCGCCAGCAGCCGGACGGACACCGCTGGAAACACCATATATTTT. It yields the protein CASSRTDTAGNTIYF.

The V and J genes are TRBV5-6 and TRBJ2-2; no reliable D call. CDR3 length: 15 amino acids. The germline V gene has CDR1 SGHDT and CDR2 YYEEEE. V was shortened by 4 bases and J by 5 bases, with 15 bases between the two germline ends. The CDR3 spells CASSVDGGLTGELFF. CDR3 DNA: TGTGCCAGCAGCGTCGATGGCGGCCTTACCGGGGAGCTGTTTTTT.

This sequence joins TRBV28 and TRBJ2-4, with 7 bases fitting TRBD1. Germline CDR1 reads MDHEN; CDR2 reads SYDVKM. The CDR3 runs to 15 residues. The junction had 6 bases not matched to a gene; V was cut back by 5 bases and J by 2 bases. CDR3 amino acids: CASSIIQGSKNIQYF. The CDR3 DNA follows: TGTGCCAGCAGTATTATACAGGGGTCCAAAAACATTCAGTACTTC. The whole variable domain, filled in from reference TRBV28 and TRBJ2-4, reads DVKVTQSSRYLVKRTGEKVFLECVQDMDHENMFWYRQDPGLGLRLIYFSYDVKMKEKGDIPEGYSVSREKKERFSLILESASTNQTSMYLCASSIIQGSKNIQYFGAGTRLSVL.

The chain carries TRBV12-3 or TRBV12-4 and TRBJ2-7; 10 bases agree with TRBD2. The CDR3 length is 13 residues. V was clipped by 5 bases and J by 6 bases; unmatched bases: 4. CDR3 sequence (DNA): TGTGCCAGCAGTCCTAGCGGGGGCGGCGAGCAGTACTTC. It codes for CASSPSGGGEQYF.

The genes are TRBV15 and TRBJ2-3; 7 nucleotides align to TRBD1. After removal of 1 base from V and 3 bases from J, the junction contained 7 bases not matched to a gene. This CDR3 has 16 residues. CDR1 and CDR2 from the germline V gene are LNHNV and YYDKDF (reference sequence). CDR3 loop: CATSRGRGLGTDTQYF. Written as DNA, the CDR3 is TGTGCCACCAGCAGAGGAAGGGGGCTGGGTACAGATACGCAGTATTTT.

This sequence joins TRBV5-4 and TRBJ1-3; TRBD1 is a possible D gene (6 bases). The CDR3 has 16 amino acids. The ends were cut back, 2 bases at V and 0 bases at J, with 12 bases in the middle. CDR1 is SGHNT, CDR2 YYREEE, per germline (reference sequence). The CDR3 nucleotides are TGTGCCAGCAGCTTCGGGGGGCCTAGCTCTGGAAACACCATATATTTT. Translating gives CASSFGGPSSGNTIYF.

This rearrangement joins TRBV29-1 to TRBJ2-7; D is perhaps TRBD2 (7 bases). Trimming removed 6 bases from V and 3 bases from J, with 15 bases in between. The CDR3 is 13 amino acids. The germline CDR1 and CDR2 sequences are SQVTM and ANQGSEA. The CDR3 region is CSVHSGTNYEQYF. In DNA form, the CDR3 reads TGCAGCGTCCACAGCGGGACAAACTACGAGCAGTACTTC.

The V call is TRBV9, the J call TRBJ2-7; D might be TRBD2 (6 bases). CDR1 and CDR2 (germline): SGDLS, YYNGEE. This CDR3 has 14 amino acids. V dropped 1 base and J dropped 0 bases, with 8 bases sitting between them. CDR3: CASSVRGDSYEQYF. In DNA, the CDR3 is TGTGCCAGCAGCGTACGCGGGGACTCCTACGAGCAGTACTTC.

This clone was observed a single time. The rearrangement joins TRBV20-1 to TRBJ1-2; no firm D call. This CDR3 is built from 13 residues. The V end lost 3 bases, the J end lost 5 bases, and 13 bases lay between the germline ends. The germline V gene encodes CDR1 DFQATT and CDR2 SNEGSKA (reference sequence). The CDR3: CSASGEGGYGYTF. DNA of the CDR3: TGCAGTGCTAGTGGAGAGGGTGGATATGGCTACACCTTC.